This entry concerns a single TCR beta chain. What antigen it recognizes has not been identified. Base quality data are lacking; no much larger clone is found one base away. Using a constant-region primer and ProtoScript II reverse transcriptase, TCRbeta-specific cDNA was reverse-transcribed from roughly 500 ng total RNA. Three nested multiplex PCR rounds, following a slightly modified ARM-PCR procedure, were used to build the TCRbeta libraries. Multiplex TRBV1-TRBV30 forward primers and a Cbeta reverse primer were used in the first two PCR rounds, each of which was run for approximately 10 cycles. Sample barcodes and Illumina adapters were added in a final 25-cycle PCR with Deep VentR polymerase. Before sequencing, amplicons of 200-500 bp were purified from gel using a QIAquick gel extraction kit. An Illumina HiSeq 2500 was used to sequence the TCRbeta amplicons, generating 250-bp paired-end reads. The published analysis was carried out like this. Quality trimming of reads was performed with Trimmomatic v0.33, and paired reads were merged with FLASH v1.2.11 so that full CDR3 sequences could be recovered. V, D and J germline segments were assigned to the rearranged TCRbeta sequences by MiGEC v1.2.1b. Clonotype statistics and Shannon-Wiener diversity indices were calculated with VDJtools v1.0.0. To reduce sampling bias, subsequent analyses other than the diversity analysis used only the 250 most abundant clonotypes in each sample. TCRdb applied fastp at Q25 and MiXCR to the public reads, then kept only in-frame beta chains. Identical CDR3 protein sequences are pooled into one entry, listed with their most common genes and DNA. The V and J calls follow TCRdb's processing rather than the paper's. Within this sample are about 330,000 distinct CDR3 sequences, with less than 65% of them counted one time only. The top ten clones comprise under 8% of the sample.

Looking up the germline V gene yields CDR1 SGHAT and CDR2 FQNNGV. From the cysteine up to the phenylalanine, the CDR3 has a length of 17 residues. Here the CDR3 DNA is all that survives: 51 bases in frame from base 1. At the junction V is shortened by 5 bases and J by 5 bases; bases outside the gene matches: 16. RNA from unsorted whole blood was extracted with TRIzol reagent, and germline DNA was obtained with the DNeasy Blood & Tissue kit. At the time of sampling, the patients had chronic HBV infection and had not received any treatment. Before surgery, 3.5 to 4 milliliters of peripheral blood were drawn into K2EDTA tubes. These data belong to a study of tumor-infiltrating lymphocytes in primary liver carcinoma (dated by TCRdb to 2016 to 2017). Notes on the research overall: Between November 2015 and March 2016, a handful of patients in China with histopathologically diagnosed primary liver carcinoma had surgical resection. The tumors of the five patients were staged as T1-T3 N0M0, with maximum diameters ranging from about 4 to 10 cm. Of the five patients, three men and two women aged 30 to 69 years, four had hepatocellular carcinoma and one had combined HCC and intrahepatic cholangiocarcinoma. Technical replicate repertoires showed high reproducibility, with mean shared-clone rates about 0.91 and correlation coefficients above 0.95. Each sample produced roughly 3.65 to 7.5 million productive TCRbeta reads, and read depth showed no significant difference between tissue types. TCRbeta repertoire sequencing covered 35 specimens from 5 patients: 25 tumor regions, 5 adjacent noncancerous liver tissues and 5 peripheral blood samples. The study combined TCRbeta repertoire sequencing, expression microarrays and whole-exome sequencing across five regions of each liver tumor, with adjacent normal tissue and blood.

Study-level results and caveats: Consistent with antigen-driven expansion, pairs of tumor regions showed higher repertoire overlap (mean about 36%) than either tumor-adjacent pairs (about 17%) or tumor-blood pairs (approximately 15%). With just four to six patients in the study, the authors point out that the findings should be validated in a larger study. Only the TCR beta chain was sequenced, so true repertoire diversity is likely underestimated because unpaired alpha chains were not captured. Bulk unsorted samples precluded comparing CD4+ and CD8+ T cell repertoires. The top 250 clones accounted for a significantly greater share of the repertoire in tumors than in blood (p = 0.039).

The chain is assembled from TRBV11-2 and TRBJ2-3, with TRBD1 matching 7 junction bases. The clonotype originates from a man aged 35 to 55 with primary liver carcinoma and hepatitis B virus infection. Material for sequencing was peripheral blood. For the CDR3, the sequence is CASSASGGAGIIDTQYF. The nucleotide sequence reads TGTGCCAGCAGCGCATCAGGGGGTGCCGGAATTATAGATACGCAGTATTTT.